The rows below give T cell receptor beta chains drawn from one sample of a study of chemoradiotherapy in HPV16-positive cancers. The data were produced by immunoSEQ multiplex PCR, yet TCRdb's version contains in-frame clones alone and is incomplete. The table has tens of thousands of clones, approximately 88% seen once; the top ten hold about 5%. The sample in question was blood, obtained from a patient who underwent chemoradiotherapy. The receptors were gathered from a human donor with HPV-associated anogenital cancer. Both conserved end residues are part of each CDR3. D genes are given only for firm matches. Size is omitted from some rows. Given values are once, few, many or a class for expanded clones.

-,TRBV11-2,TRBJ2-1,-,CASRPLGYSYNEQFF,TGTGCCAGCAGGCCTCTGGGCTACTCCTACAATGAGCAGTTCTTC
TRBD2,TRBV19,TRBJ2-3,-,CASSRLAGGPADTQYF,TGTGCCAGTAGTAGGTTAGCGGGGGGACCCGCAGATACGCAGTATTTT
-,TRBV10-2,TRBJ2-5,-,CASRDLETQYF,TGCGCCAGCCGGGACTTAGAGACCCAGTACTTC
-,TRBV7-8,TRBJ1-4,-,CASSLGSGVGEKLFF,TGTGCCAGCAGCTTAGGCAGCGGGGTGGGTGAAAAACTGTTTTTT
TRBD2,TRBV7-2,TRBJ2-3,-,CASSRGGLDTQYF,TGTGCCAGCAGCCGGGGGGGCCTCGATACGCAGTATTTT
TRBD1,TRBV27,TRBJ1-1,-,CASSPQGALNTEAFF,TGTGCCAGCAGTCCACAGGGGGCCCTGAACACTGAAGCTTTCTTT
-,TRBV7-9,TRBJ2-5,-,CASSLLGMDQETQYF,TGTGCCAGCAGCCTCTTAGGGATGGACCAAGAGACCCAGTACTTC
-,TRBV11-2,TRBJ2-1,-,CASSFAAYNEQFF,TGTGCCAGCAGCTTTGCGGCGTACAATGAGCAGTTCTTC
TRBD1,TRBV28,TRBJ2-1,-,CASSEDRVSIDEQFF,TGTGCCAGCAGTGAAGACAGGGTTTCGATCGATGAGCAGTTCTTC
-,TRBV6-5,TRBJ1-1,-,CATRETTEAFF,TGTGCTACCAGGGAAACGACTGAAGCTTTCTTT
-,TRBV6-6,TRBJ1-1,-,CASSYPWGGSNTEAFF,TGTGCCAGCAGTTACCCGTGGGGAGGTTCTAACACTGAAGCTTTCTTT
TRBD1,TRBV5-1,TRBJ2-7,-,CASGWTGAGSYEQYF,TGCGCCAGCGGGTGGACAGGGGCTGGGAGCTACGAGCAGTACTTC
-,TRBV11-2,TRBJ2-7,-,CASSTPGNYEQYF,TGTGCCAGCAGCACCCCTGGGAACTACGAGCAGTACTTC
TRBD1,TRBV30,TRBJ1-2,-,CAWSVEAGGNYGYTF,TGTGCCTGGAGTGTAGAGGCAGGGGGCAACTATGGCTACACCTTC
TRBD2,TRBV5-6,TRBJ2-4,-,CASSFSGLAGVRAKNIQYF,TGTGCCAGCAGCTTTTCGGGACTAGCGGGAGTTCGGGCCAAAAACATTCAGTACTTC
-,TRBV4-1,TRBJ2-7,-,CASSQYDRDLTYEQYF,TGCGCCAGCAGCCAATACGACAGAGACTTAACCTACGAGCAGTACTTC
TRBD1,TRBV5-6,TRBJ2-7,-,CASSYDRVGEQYF,TGTGCCAGCAGCTATGACAGGGTAGGCGAGCAGTACTTC
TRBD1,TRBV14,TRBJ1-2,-,CASSPRDRLHGYTF,TGTGCCAGCAGCCCTCGGGACAGGTTACATGGCTACACCTTC
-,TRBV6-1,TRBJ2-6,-,CASSEQGQGLAGANVLTF,TGTGCCAGCAGTGAACAGGGCCAGGGGTTGGCTGGGGCCAACGTCCTGACTTTC
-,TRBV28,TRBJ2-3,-,CATSTGYTQYF,TGTGCCACCTCGACGGGTTATACGCAGTATTTT
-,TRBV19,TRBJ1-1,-,CASSIGQVANTEAFF,TGTGCCAGTAGTATAGGGCAGGTTGCGAACACTGAAGCTTTCTTT
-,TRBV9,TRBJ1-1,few,CASSVGRTEAFF,TGTGCCAGCAGCGTGGGGAGGACTGAAGCTTTCTTT
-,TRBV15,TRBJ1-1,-,CATARGQMNTEAFF,TGTGCCACCGCCCGTGGTCAAATGAACACTGAAGCTTTCTTT
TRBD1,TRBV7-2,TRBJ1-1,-,CASSFPTGGKTEAFF,TGTGCCAGCAGCTTCCCGACAGGGGGAAAGACTGAAGCTTTCTTT
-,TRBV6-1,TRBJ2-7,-,CASSEGFGGRLREQYF,TGTGCCAGCAGTGAAGGTTTCGGGGGAAGGCTACGCGAGCAGTACTTC
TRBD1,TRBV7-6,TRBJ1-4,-,CASSFGTGGEKLFF,TGTGCCAGCAGCTTCGGGACAGGGGGTGAAAAACTGTTTTTT
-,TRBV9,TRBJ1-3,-,CASSVGREGTIYF,TGTGCCAGCAGCGTAGGCAGGGAGGGCACCATATATTTT
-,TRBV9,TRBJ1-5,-,CASSVDGSNQPQHF,TGTGCCAGCAGCGTAGACGGTAGCAATCAGCCCCAGCATTTT
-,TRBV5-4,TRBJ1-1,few,CASSLSRTSLNTEAFF,TGTGCCAGCAGCCTTTCACGGACGAGCTTGAACACTGAAGCTTTCTTT
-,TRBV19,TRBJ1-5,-,CASSMAHWGSNQPQHF,TGTGCCAGTAGTATGGCCCACTGGGGGAGCAATCAGCCCCAGCATTTT
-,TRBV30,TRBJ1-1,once,CAWKRSGNTEAFF,TGTGCCTGGAAAAGGTCGGGGAACACTGAAGCTTTCTTT
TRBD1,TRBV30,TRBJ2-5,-,CAWSGTGSREETQYF,TGTGCCTGGAGCGGGACAGGGTCGAGGGAGGAGACCCAGTACTTC
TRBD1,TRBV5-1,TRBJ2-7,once,CASSFKGTENQYF,TGCGCCAGCAGCTTTAAGGGGACAGAAAACCAGTACTTC
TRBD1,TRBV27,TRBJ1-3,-,CASSSTGQGYRNTIYF,TGTGCCAGCAGTTCAACCGGACAGGGGTACAGAAACACCATATATTTT
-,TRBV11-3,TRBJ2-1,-,CASSPGTYNEQFF,TGTGCCAGCAGCCCAGGGACATACAATGAGCAGTTCTTC
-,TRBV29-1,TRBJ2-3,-,CSVEPRRDTQYF,TGCAGCGTTGAGCCCCGGAGAGATACGCAGTATTTT
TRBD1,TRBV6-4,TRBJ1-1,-,CARDRGDFRSEAFF,TGTGCCAGAGACAGGGGCGACTTTAGGTCTGAAGCTTTCTTT
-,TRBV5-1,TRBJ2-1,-,CASSLAVYNEQFF,TGCGCCAGCAGCTTGGCTGTATACAATGAGCAGTTCTTC
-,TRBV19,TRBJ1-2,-,CASNAGQAYYGYTF,TGTGCCAGTAACGCCGGCCAGGCCTACTATGGCTACACCTTC
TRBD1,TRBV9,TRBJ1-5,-,CASSVGTGGGQPQHF,TGTGCCAGCAGCGTAGGGACAGGGGGCGGTCAGCCCCAGCATTTT
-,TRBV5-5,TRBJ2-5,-,CASSFQTTGGSGTQYF,TGTGCCAGCAGCTTCCAGACGACAGGCGGGAGTGGGACCCAGTACTTC